The T cell receptor (beta chain) under discussion was sequenced for a study of T cell responses to AZD1222 COVID-19 vaccine. About this clone: Its antigen is as yet unknown.

Using immunoSEQ multiplex PCR, the repertoire was profiled, and TCRdb retains in-frame clones only, with some absent. This sample has 180,000 or so clones, with about 90% found just once. Overall study findings and caveats: Vaccine-associated CD4 TCRs spanned spike, dominant at 160-218 and 743-854. Repertoires were obtained only post-peak T cell response.

This sequence originates from an adult who received the AZD1222 COVID-19 vaccine. This material consisted of peripheral blood, taken 28 days after the second AZD1222 dose.

The CDR3 here is CASSSTGTSGREGYNEQFF. The DNA for the CDR3 is TGTGCCAGCAGTTCAACCGGGACTAGCGGGAGGGAGGGCTACAATGAGCAGTTCTTC. The chain couples TRBV28 to TRBJ2-1, with 16 nucleotides matching TRBD2. Germline V lookup: CDR1 MDHEN, CDR2 SYDVKM. There are 19 residues in the CDR3. Trimming at V came to 4 bases and at J to 3 bases, leaving 9 bases not matched to a gene.